The 12 T cell receptor beta chains in this list originate from one sample, sequenced in a study of cytomegalovirus exposure and HLA in healthy donors. Primers: 60 Vbeta forward and 13 Jbeta reverse. Repertoires were generated with immunoSEQ multiplex PCR, while TCRdb's copy carries only in-frame clones and drops some. In the table there are approximately 150,000 clones, 65% to 70% of which are singletons. The specimen was PBMCs. These receptors originate from a woman younger than 35 in good health and CMV-seropositive.

The chain combines TRBV9 with TRBJ2-5; D uncertain. V was trimmed by 2 bases and J by 5 bases, leaving 13 bases between them. The CDR3 is made up of 14 amino acids. Germline V gene sequence: CDR1 SGDLS, CDR2 YYNGEE. The CDR3 DNA is TGTGCCAGCAGCGTGGAGTCCCTCGTTGAGACCCAGTACTTC. Its protein product is CASSVESLVETQYF.

Only one count was recorded for this clone. The V gene is TRBV19, the J gene TRBJ2-7; 10 bases fit TRBD1. Germline CDR1 LNHDA, CDR2 SQIVND (reference sequence). The V segment lost 9 bases and the J segment 3 bases; nucleotides outside the gene matches: 2. There are 12 residues in the CDR3. CDR3 sequence: CASRDRGYEQYF. The CDR3 DNA is TGTGCCAGCAGGGACAGGGGCTACGAGCAGTACTTC. Drawing the rest from reference TRBV19 and TRBJ2-7, the complete variable domain is DGGITQSPKYLFRKEGQNVTLSCEQNLNHDAMYWYRQDPGQGLRLIYYSQIVNDFQKGDIAEGYSVSREKKESFPLTVTSAQKNPTAFYLCASRDRGYEQYFGPGTRLTVT.

The V call is TRBV4-1, the J call TRBJ2-1; weak D call: TRBD2 (5 bases). The CDR3 has 16 residues. Germline V gives CDR1 MGHRA, CDR2 YSYEKL. V was cut by 1 base and J by 0 bases, with 10 bases left in between. CDR3: CASSQGTPSSYNEQFF. The CDR3 DNA sequence: TGCGCCAGCAGCCAAGGGACTCCCAGCTCCTACAATGAGCAGTTCTTC.

The chain carries TRBV2 and TRBJ2-7, with 8 bases lining up with TRBD2. The length of the CDR3 is 14 residues. Germline CDR1 SNHLY, CDR2 FYNNEI. Germline trimming cut 10 bases from V and 5 bases from J; bases unmatched to any gene: 13. DNA for the CDR3: TGTGCCATGGGTGTAGCGGGAAGATATGACGAGCAGTACTTC. Its protein product is CAMGVAGRYDEQYF.

The chain has TRBV5-8 and TRBJ2-1; 8 bases are a match to TRBD1. The V gene end was trimmed by 5 bases and the J gene end by 1 base; junction bases not matched to a gene: 5. This CDR3 region has 15 residues. Germline lookup yields CDR1 SGHTS and CDR2 YDEGEE. The CDR3 sequence: CASSAQGASYNEQFF. The CDR3 nucleotides read TGTGCCAGCAGTGCTCAGGGGGCTTCCTACAATGAGCAGTTCTTC.

This clone was detected only once. V gene TRBV7-8 combines with J gene TRBJ2-7; 7 positions agree with TRBD2. With 4 bases clipped from V and 0 bases from J, the junction kept 15 bases outside the gene matches. The CDR3 is 18 residues long. Looked up from germline, CDR1 is SGHVS and CDR2 is FQNEAQ. The CDR3: CASSSLGGLHSSSYEQYF. The DNA of the CDR3 is TGTGCCAGCAGCTCCCTGGGAGGGCTCCACTCTTCCTCCTACGAGCAGTACTTC.

The rearrangement joins TRBV6-1 to TRBJ2-3; 9 bases map to TRBD2. The CDR3 contains 14 residues. Germline trimming cut 8 bases from V and 3 bases from J; bases unmatched to any gene: 6. CDR1 and CDR2 (germline): MNHNS, SASEGT. This CDR3 reads CASQTSGATDTQYF. Here the CDR3 DNA reads TGTGCCAGCCAGACTAGCGGAGCGACAGATACGCAGTATTTT.

The gene calls are TRBV28 and TRBJ1-1; a weak D match, TRBD1 (5 bases). Germline loops: CDR1 MDHEN, CDR2 SYDVKM. This CDR3 comprises 16 residues. The V end was cut by 2 bases, the J end by 1 base, with 14 bases between. DNA for the CDR3: TGTGCCAGCAGTTTAGTTCAGGGAGGAGGGAACACTGAAGCTTTCTTT. This encodes CASSLVQGGGNTEAFF.

The chain is built from TRBV19 and TRBJ2-5, with a tentative D call TRBD2 (6 bases). The germline CDR1 and CDR2 sequences are LNHDA and SQIVND (reference sequence). This CDR3 has 14 amino acids. Trimming removed 8 bases from V and 0 bases from J, with 13 bases in between. Here the CDR3 DNA reads TGTGCCAGTGCCCGGGAGTCCTACCAAGAGACCCAGTACTTC. Translation gives CASARESYQETQYF.

This clone was seen a few times. This rearrangement joins TRBV19 to TRBJ1-1, with 7 bases that match TRBD1. V was clipped by 5 bases and J by 3 bases; unmatched bases: 6. The CDR3 is 14 residues long. Germline V lookup: CDR1 LNHDA, CDR2 SQIVND (reference sequence). CDR3 sequence: CASSLDRMDTEAFF. CDR3 sequence (DNA): TGTGCCAGTAGTCTGGACAGGATGGACACTGAAGCTTTCTTT.

This clone came up a few times. V is TRBV11-1 and J is TRBJ2-1, with a weak D call TRBD2 (6 bases). Germline V CDR1 and CDR2: SGHAT, FQDESV (reference sequence). V was clipped by 3 bases and J by 0 bases, with 9 bases between them. The CDR3 is made up of 15 amino acids. For the CDR3, the DNA is TGTGCCAGCAGCTTCGGGACTGACTCCTACAATGAGCAGTTCTTC. Translating it yields CASSFGTDSYNEQFF.

This clone was observed once. The J gene is TRBJ2-5, the V gene TRBV5-6, with 11 bases lining up with TRBD1. The CDR3 has 18 residues. Germline CDR1 is SGHDT and CDR2 is YYEEEE. V lost 3 bases and J lost 3; bases outside the gene matches: 13. The CDR3 is CASSSPPDPGQGEETQYF. DNA for the CDR3: TGTGCCAGCAGCTCACCCCCGGATCCGGGACAGGGGGAAGAGACCCAGTACTTC.